A selection of T cell receptor beta chains follows, all from one sample in a study of cytomegalovirus exposure and HLA in healthy donors. Using immunoSEQ multiplex PCR, the repertoire was profiled, and TCRdb retains in-frame clones only, with some absent. Its table lists some 200,000 clones. Sequencing used PBMCs. These receptor sequences come from a girl aged 2 to 9 in good health and CMV-seropositive. Each CDR3 is given with its conserved first and last residue. A D gene is named only where the DNA matches it firmly.

TRBV6-5,14,TRBJ1-6,TRBD1,TGTGCCAGCAGTCGAAACAGGGGGCGGCCACCCCTCCACTTT,CASSRNRGRPPLHF
TRBV6-5,16,TRBJ2-3,TRBD2,TGTGCCAGCAGTTTTACGCGGGAGGGCCGCACAGATACGCAGTATTTT,CASSFTREGRTDTQYF
TRBV5-1,12,TRBJ2-1,-,TGCGCCAGCAGCGAACTAGGCTGGGAGCAGTTCTTC,CASSELGWEQFF
TRBV11-3,15,TRBJ1-2,-,TGTGCCACCACCCCAGTCAGGGGAAAGGACTATGGCTACACCTTC,CATTPVRGKDYGYTF
TRBV19,16,TRBJ2-1,TRBD2,TGTGCCAGTAGTTCAGCGGGGGCCGACTCCTACAATGAGCAGTTCTTC,CASSSAGADSYNEQFF
TRBV18,17,TRBJ1-3,TRBD1,TGTGCCAGCTCACAATTGGAGGGGGCGAGCTCTGGAAACACCATATATTTT,CASSQLEGASSGNTIYF
TRBV30,13,TRBJ1-1,-,TGTGCCTGGAGTGTACTGTCTAACACTGAAGCTTTCTTT,CAWSVLSNTEAFF
TRBV27,17,TRBJ2-2,TRBD2,TGTGCCAGCAGTCCAACCCCGGGACTAGCGGCCACCGGGGAGCTGTTTTTT,CASSPTPGLAATGELFF
TRBV23-1,14,TRBJ2-3,TRBD2,TGCGCCAGCAGTCAGCCTAGCGGTCAAGATACGCAGTATTTT,CASSQPSGQDTQYF
TRBV2,15,TRBJ2-7,TRBD1,TGTGCCAGCAGTGCGCAGGGGGCAGCTAACTACGAGCAGTACTTC,CASSAQGAANYEQYF